The clone carrying this T cell receptor beta chain has just a few counts. The antigen is undetermined. CDR1 is ENHRY and CDR2 is SYGVKD in the germline V gene. This CDR3 is built from 16 residues. V lost 4 bases and J 7 bases, leaving 20 bases between the germline ends. TCRdb reprocessed the RACE reads with MiXCR, giving one entry per CDR3 protein. The profile shows some 190,000 distinct CDR3 sequences, about 22% of them singletons. This sample's time point: patch test 1, 2 weeks after DPC sensitization. Documented treatment: therapeutic diphenylcyclopropenone sensitization with weekly scalp DPC. Every patch test was put on after a blood sample was taken. This sample was taken from a study of human T cells and chemical hapten exposure. The wider study: 2% DPC was applied to about 2 cm by about 2 cm of upper inner arm skin for sensitization. The study lasted around 22 weeks, and patients were dosed weekly with diphenylcyclopropenone on the scalp throughout.

Study-wide results and limits: PT1 expanded TCR counts correlated positively with patch test score.

V usage is TRBV10-3 and J usage is TRBJ2-1, with a weak D call TRBD2 (7 bases). This sequence originates from a woman in her 50s with alopecia areata. Some clones in this sample may be carry-over from other donors' samples. The source was whole blood, collected in connection with sensitization to the hapten diphenylcyclopropenone (DPC). The CDR3 DNA reads as TGTGCCATCAGTGGGGGGGGCGGCCGAGGTGCAAATGAGCAGTTCTTC. This codes for CAISGGGGRGANEQFF.